The source of this T cell receptor (beta chain) is a study of CD8 T cells in ankylosing spondylitis. It was by quantitative 5'-RACE with molecular barcodes that TCR beta libraries were made. One entry per CDR3 protein, called by TCRdb with MiXCR from the 5' RACE reads. The sample comprises approximately 190,000 distinct CDR3 sequences, 13% of which are singletons, and more than 9.5% rests with the top ten. This clonotype was observed a handful of times. The CDR3 runs 17 residues. Between the trimmed V and J ends, which lost 6 bases and 0 bases, there was a span of 18 bases. Sequenced material: blood, either unsorted or a sorted T cell fraction (not recorded which). This receptor was identified in a female donor with ankylosing spondylitis or in good health (not recorded which). The J gene is TRBJ2-1, the V gene TRBV12-3 or TRBV12-4; possibly TRBD2 for D (6 bases). The CDR3 is CASSPWVIGSSYNEQFF. Written as DNA, the CDR3 is TGTGCCAGCAGCCCCTGGGTAATCGGGAGCTCCTACAATGAGCAGTTCTTC.